The source of this T cell receptor beta chain is a study of T cells in localized non-small cell lung cancer. Looked up from germline, CDR1 is MNHEY and CDR2 is SVGAGI. The CDR3 has 14 amino acids. V was clipped by 4 bases and J by 14 bases, with 23 bases between them. About this clone: Its antigen is as yet unknown.

Study results and limitations: The appearance of a median roughly 56 of the top 100 tumor clones was seen in adjacent lung. Uninvolved adjacent lung showed peak T cell clonality, exceeding tumor. One tumor region alone was sequenced, and heterogeneity therefore remains possible.

Generated by immunoSEQ multiplex PCR, the TCRdb table keeps only in-frame clones and is missing some. The data contain 8,500 to 13,000 clones, 70% to 75% of them singletons. This chain joins TRBV6-5 and TRBJ1-1; D may be TRBD1 (6 bases). The TCR was taken from a male donor at least 60 years old with stage I lung adenocarcinoma. The sample here was peripheral blood, taken before any cancer treatment. The CDR3 sequence is CASSSLAGDPGSFF. The CDR3 DNA follows: TGTGCCAGCAGTTCCCTCGCAGGGGACCCCGGTAGCTTCTTT.